The 6 T cell receptor beta chains below all came from one sample that was sequenced in a study of T cells after yellow fever vaccination. MiXCR was run by TCRdb on the 5' RACE reads, yielding one entry per CDR3 protein. The sample contains 300,000 to 350,000 distinct CDR3 sequences, about 4% of which appear only once. The source was PBMCs, collected 5 days after the yellow fever booster vaccination. These receptor sequences come from a man between 18 and 35 years old who received the YFV17D yellow fever vaccine.

This clonotype was counted a few times. The J gene is TRBJ1-1, the V gene TRBV24-1, with 10 bases that match TRBD1. The CDR3 consists of 15 residues. V lost 4 bases, J lost 5 bases, and 6 bases stayed unmatched. Germline assignment: CDR1 KGHDR and CDR2 SFDVKD. The CDR3 is CATSDAGTGETEAFF. In DNA form, the CDR3 reads TGTGCCACCAGTGACGCCGGGACAGGGGAAACTGAAGCTTTCTTT.

This clonotype was recorded a few times. This chain uses TRBV14 with TRBJ1-3, with D unclear. The CDR3 length is 12 residues. Germline loops: CDR1 SGHDN, CDR2 FVKESK. The V end was cut by 6 bases, the J end by 0 bases, with 3 bases between. The DNA for the CDR3 is TGTGCCAGCAGGCTCTCTGGAAACACCATATATTTT. It yields the protein CASRLSGNTIYF.

This clonotype has only a few counts. This chain joins TRBV20-1 and TRBJ2-4; 8 nucleotides agree with TRBD2. Germline-derived CDR1 and CDR2 are DFQATT and SNEGSKA (reference sequence). The J segment lost 9 bases and the V segment lost 6 bases, leaving 13 bases of the junction unmatched. This CDR3 comprises 14 residues. Here the CDR3 DNA reads TGCAGTGCCAAACCGGGACTAGGGCCCGGCATTCAGTACTTC. Translation: CSAKPGLGPGIQYF.

This clonotype has at least ten counts. The chain is built from TRBV10-3 and TRBJ2-3; tentatively, D is TRBD2 (6 bases). The V end lost 7 bases, the J end lost 2 bases, and 13 bases lay between the germline ends. The CDR3 is made up of 14 amino acids. Germline V gene sequence: CDR1 ENHRY, CDR2 SYGVKD. The CDR3 loop is CAIKPGGPTDTQYF. CDR3 in DNA: TGTGCCATCAAACCCGGGGGACCCACAGATACGCAGTATTTT.

The chain employs TRBV9 and TRBJ2-3; D is possibly TRBD2 (6 bases). The CDR3 runs 16 residues. The germline V gene encodes CDR1 SGDLS and CDR2 YYNGEE. Trimming shortened V by 2 bases and J by 4 bases, and 17 bases separated the two germline ends. CDR3 in amino acids: CASSVLGTGLSDTQYF. Written as DNA, the CDR3 is TGTGCCAGCAGCGTCCTCGGGACTGGATTGTCAGATACGCAGTATTTT. Full variable domain (missing parts from reference TRBV9 and TRBJ2-3): DSGVTQTPKHLITATGQRVTLRCSPRSGDLSVYWYQQSLDQGLQFLIQYYNGEERAKGNILERFSAQQFPDLHSELNLSSLELGDSALYFCASSVLGTGLSDTQYFGPGTRLTVL.

The gene calls are TRBV27 and TRBJ1-4, with D unclear. The CDR3 has 14 residues. V was pared by 2 bases and J by 8 bases, with 12 bases between. Germline-derived CDR1 and CDR2 are MNHEY and SMNVEV (reference sequence). The CDR3 spells CASSLSQLREKLFF. CDR3 coding DNA: TGTGCCAGCAGTTTAAGCCAGCTAAGGGAAAAACTGTTTTTT.